Presented here are 16 T cell receptor beta chains from one specimen sequenced in a study of T cell repertoires in cytomegalovirus infection. TCRdb fed the reads into MiXCR, producing one record per CDR3 protein. Of approximately 500,000 distinct CDR3 sequences listed, approximately 15% were seen once; the top ten hold under 30%. The material sequenced was CD8+ T cells from PBMCs. The receptor set was obtained from a human donor in good health (CMV status not recorded). Some clones in this sample may be carry-over from other donors' samples.

This clonotype occurred many times. The rearrangement uses TRBV10-3 and TRBJ2-1; D not resolved. Trimming removed 2 bases at V and 10 bases at J, with 12 bases between. Germline assignment: CDR1 ENHRY and CDR2 SYGVKD. There are 13 residues in the CDR3. The CDR3 spells CAISEGPGREQFF. DNA of the CDR3: TGTGCCATCAGTGAGGGTCCCGGCAGGGAGCAGTTCTTC.

This clonotype was found many times. The J gene is TRBJ2-1, the V gene TRBV27; a possible D gene is TRBD2 (5 bases). The CDR3 runs 15 residues. Germline loops: CDR1 MNHEY, CDR2 SMNVEV (reference sequence). V lost 0 bases and J 5 bases, leaving 11 bases between the germline ends. The CDR3 sequence: CASSLSRTPHNEQFF. Here the CDR3 DNA reads TGTGCCAGCAGTTTATCCAGGACTCCCCACAATGAGCAGTTCTTC.

V is TRBV7-9 and J is TRBJ2-1, with D unresolved. There are 16 residues in the CDR3. V was clipped by 0 bases and J by 5 bases, with 14 bases between them. The V gene's germline CDR1 is SEHNR and CDR2 FQNEAQ (reference sequence). The CDR3: CASSLARAIRDNEQFF. DNA for the CDR3: TGTGCCAGCAGCTTAGCACGGGCCATAAGGGACAATGAGCAGTTCTTC.

This clonotype occurred many times. This sequence joins TRBV6-6 and TRBJ1-5; no clear D gene. Germline lookup yields CDR1 MNHNY and CDR2 SVGAGI (reference sequence). V lost 7 bases and J 6 bases, leaving 10 bases between the germline ends. The CDR3 spans 12 residues. The CDR3 protein is CASTFTSQPQHF. The CDR3 bases are TGTGCCAGCACTTTTACGAGTCAGCCCCAGCATTTT.

This clonotype was seen more than once but under ten times. V gene TRBV6-8 combines with J gene TRBJ2-6; D unclear. Germline CDR1 is MNHGY and CDR2 is SAAAGT. The CDR3 length is 17 residues. V was clipped by 7 bases and J by 1 base, with 17 bases between them. The CDR3 reads CASTYSNDWSGANVLTF. In DNA form, the CDR3 reads TGTGCCAGCACCTATAGCAATGATTGGTCTGGGGCCAACGTCCTGACTTTC.

CDR3 nucleotide sequence: TGTGCCAGCACCCCCGCGGGCGACAGGGGCAATGAGCAGTTCTTC. Translating gives CASTPAGDRGNEQFF. The J gene is TRBJ2-1, the V gene TRBV28; 8 bases agree with TRBD1. Germline values: CDR1 MDHEN, CDR2 SYDVKM. CDR3 size: 15 residues. V was pared by 7 bases and J by 6 bases, with 11 bases of the junction left unmatched. Filled out from reference TRBV28 and TRBJ2-1, the complete variable domain reads DVKVTQSSRYLVKRTGEKVFLECVQDMDHENMFWYRQDPGLGLRLIYFSYDVKMKEKGDIPEGYSVSREKKERFSLILESASTNQTSMYLCASTPAGDRGNEQFFGPGTRLTVL.

Note on this clonotype: One end of the junction fails to match germline, which may point to a read error. The V call is TRBV11-2, the J call TRBJ1-1; D is unresolved. The germline CDR1 and CDR2 sequences are SGHAT and FQNNGV. The CDR3 runs 16 residues. The CDR3 loop is CASSLLTNTMNTEAFF. The CDR3 nucleotides read TGTGCAAGCAGCTTGTTGACAAACACCATGAACACTGAAGCTTTCTTT.

This clonotype has ten or more counts. The chain employs TRBV29-1 and TRBJ2-1; maybe TRBD2 (6 bases). The CDR3 spans 14 residues. The germline CDR1 and CDR2 sequences are SQVTM and ANQGSEA. Trimming shortened V by 3 bases and J by 4 bases, and 13 bases separated the two germline ends. Here the CDR3 DNA reads TGCAGCGTTGAGCCGGGACTGTCATACAATGAGCAGTTCTTC. Translation: CSVEPGLSYNEQFF.

The chain couples TRBV20-1 to TRBJ1-5; no firm D call. The V and J ends lost 0 bases and 6 bases respectively, with 15 bases between them. The CDR3 contains 15 residues. Germline lookup yields CDR1 DFQATT and CDR2 SNEGSKA (reference sequence). The DNA for the CDR3 is TGCAGTGCTAGAGATAGGGCAGGCCAAGGTCAGCCCCAGCATTTT. Translated, it gives CSARDRAGQGQPQHF.

This clonotype has just one count. This chain joins TRBV11-2 and TRBJ2-3; D perhaps matches TRBD2 (5 bases). Germline CDR1 is SGHAT and CDR2 is FQNNGV. V gave up 4 bases and J gave up 0 bases, with 17 bases separating them. The CDR3 runs to 17 residues. The CDR3 sequence is CASSSQVDFTSTDTQYF. The CDR3 DNA sequence: TGTGCCAGCAGCTCCCAGGTGGACTTTACTAGCACAGATACGCAGTATTTT.

There are a few counts of this clonotype. The chain has TRBV19 and TRBJ2-7; a weak D match, TRBD2 (5 bases). CDR1 and CDR2 (germline): LNHDA, SQIVND (reference sequence). V was cut by 6 bases and J by 3 bases, with 15 bases left in between. This CDR3 has 14 residues. In DNA, the CDR3 is TGTGCCAGTAGCTTCCGGGAAAGAGGCTACGAGCAGTACTTC. As protein: CASSFRERGYEQYF. Variable domain in full (rest from reference TRBV19 and TRBJ2-7): DGGITQSPKYLFRKEGQNVTLSCEQNLNHDAMYWYRQDPGQGLRLIYYSQIVNDFQKGDIAEGYSVSREKKESFPLTVTSAQKNPTAFYLCASSFRERGYEQYFGPGTRLTVT.

This sequence joins TRBV6-5 and TRBJ1-1, with TRBD1 matching 8 bases. Germline V gene data show CDR1 as MNHEY and CDR2 as SVGAGI. With V trimmed by 2 bases and J by 0 bases, 11 bases remained unmatched. CDR3 length: 18 amino acids. The CDR3 region has the DNA TGTGCCAGCAGTTACCAAGGACAGGGACCCCACATGAACACTGAAGCTTTCTTT. Translated, it gives CASSYQGQGPHMNTEAFF.

For this clonotype: The conserved closing phenylalanine or tryptophan is absent in this CDR3, likely reflecting a read error. This chain links TRBV28 with TRBJ2-1; D is uncertain. Per the germline V gene, CDR1 is MDHEN and CDR2 is SYDVKM. The CDR3 is 12 residues long. V was trimmed by 3 bases and J by 8 bases, leaving 8 bases between them. CDR3 region: CASSLRSYEQFL. CDR3 bases: TGTGCCAGCAGTTTGAGGTCCTATGAGCAGTTCTTA.

This sequence joins TRBV5-6 and TRBJ2-7, with a possible D match to TRBD1 (6 bases). CDR1 is SGHDT, CDR2 YYEEEE, per germline. The CDR3 has 14 amino acids. Deletions cut 4 bases from V and 4 bases from J, with 15 bases between. CDR3 DNA: TGTGCCAGCAGCCATAGGGACATAAGGTACGAGCAGTACTTC. Protein: CASSHRDIRYEQYF.

This clonotype appeared a few times. V and J are TRBV7-9 and TRBJ1-6, with unresolved D. The germline gives CDR1 SEHNR, CDR2 FQNEAQ (reference sequence). With 2 bases removed from V and 16 bases from J, the gap between germline ends came to 15 bases. The CDR3 is made up of 13 amino acids. DNA for the CDR3: TGTGCCAGCAGCTTACGAGGGTGGATTGGACTCCACTTT. Protein: CASSLRGWIGLHF.

Only a few counts were recorded for this clonotype. The chain carries TRBV24-1 and TRBJ2-1, with TRBD2 matching over 13 bases. The V gene end was trimmed by 6 bases and the J gene end by 7 bases; junction bases not matched to a gene: 14. This CDR3 is built from 18 residues. The germline V gene encodes CDR1 KGHDR and CDR2 SFDVKD. The CDR3 DNA is TGTGCCACCAGTCCTACTCGGACTAGCGGGAGTTTCCGGAATGAGCAGTTCTTC. This translates into CATSPTRTSGSFRNEQFF.